This T cell receptor beta chain was observed in a study of neurological immune-mediated disorders. For the study at large: The roughly 34 multiple sclerosis patients comprised roughly 30 that were relapsing-remitting and 3 that were secondary progressive.

Findings and caveats of the study: None of the CDR3 amino acid sequences of expanded clones were shared across subjects, and this suggested private repertoires in all groups. One related-CDR3 cluster, identified by phylogenetic grouping, held the repertoires of 18 of 34 multiple sclerosis patients and was a possible signature. HTLV-1-associated myelopathy had the most TCR clonal expansion, while multiple sclerosis had the least, a level that fell below healthy controls.

MiXCR, run by TCRdb on the 5' RACE reads, gives a single entry per CDR3 protein. The sample includes about 66,000 distinct CDR3 sequences, less than 5.5% of them seen just once. This clonotype was counted ten times or more. Its antigen remains unidentified. The V gene lost 6 bases and the J gene lost 3 bases, with 12 bases spanning the gap. Germline V lookup: CDR1 WSHSY, CDR2 SAAADI. This CDR3 contains 14 residues. This chain joins TRBV10-2 and TRBJ1-5, with a tentative D call TRBD1 (6 bases). Material for sequencing was PBMCs. The receptor was isolated from a young man with multiple sclerosis. CDR3 region: CASSSQGYNQPQHF. CDR3 DNA: TGCGCCAGCAGCTCACAGGGTTACAATCAGCCCCAGCATTTT.